These 14 T cell receptor beta chains came from one sample sequenced in a study of human T cells and chemical hapten exposure. TCRdb re-analysed the RACE reads in MiXCR, keeping a single row per CDR3 protein. The repertoire consists of tens of thousands of distinct CDR3 sequences, with over 8% occurring once and the leading ten covering 2.9%. Stated time point: healthy volunteer bleed at 2 weeks. It was from unfractionated whole blood that total RNA was extracted. Material for sequencing was whole blood. These receptor sequences come from a female donor in good health. Some clones in this sample may be carry-over from other donors' samples.

This clonotype occurred a few times. This sequence joins TRBV11-3 and TRBJ2-1; 8 bases line up with TRBD2. The CDR3 length is 14 residues. V was pared by 5 bases and J by 3 bases, with 3 bases of the junction left unmatched. Germline V gene lookup returns CDR1 SGHNT and CDR2 YENEEA. CDR3 DNA sequence: TGTGCCAGCAGCCCGGGACTAGACTACAATGAGCAGTTCTTC. It encodes CASSPGLDYNEQFF.

J is TRBJ1-2 and V is TRBV10-3, with D hard to call. Trimming removed 10 bases from V and 0 bases from J, with 12 bases in between. The germline CDR1 and CDR2 sequences are ENHRY and SYGVKD. The CDR3 has 13 residues. The chain's CDR3 is CATLEPANYGYTF. DNA for the CDR3: TGTGCCACCTTAGAGCCAGCTAACTATGGCTACACCTTC.

This rearrangement joins TRBV19 to TRBJ1-4; D unresolved. With 2 bases removed from V and 4 bases from J, the gap between germline ends came to 11 bases. This CDR3 is built from 15 residues. Germline-derived CDR1 and CDR2 are LNHDA and SQIVND (reference sequence). The CDR3 region is CASSIRTLDNEKLFF. The CDR3 DNA sequence: TGTGCCAGTAGTATAAGAACCCTGGATAATGAAAAACTGTTTTTT.

This clonotype occurred many times. V is TRBV27 and J is TRBJ2-3, with TRBD2 matching over 8 bases. Germline V gene sequence: CDR1 MNHEY, CDR2 SMNVEV (reference sequence). Losses at the gene ends were 6 bases for V and 0 bases for J; bases not matched to a gene: 5. This CDR3 is 15 amino acids long. CDR3 nucleotides: TGTGCCAGCAGCCGGTCTAGCGGGAGCACAGATACGCAGTATTTT. This gives the protein CASSRSSGSTDTQYF.

This clonotype was recorded many times. The rearrangement uses TRBV9 and TRBJ2-6, with D possibly matching TRBD1 (6 bases). Trimming shortened V by 0 bases and J by 4 bases, and 20 bases separated the two germline ends. CDR3 length: 19 amino acids. Germline V gives CDR1 SGDLS, CDR2 YYNGEE. The CDR3 nucleotides are TGTGCCAGCAGCGTAGGGGGGTCCTACAGGGTCTCCGGGGCCAACGTCCTGACTTTC. Translation: CASSVGGSYRVSGANVLTF.

Notes on this clonotype: The CDR3 carries no conserved terminal phenylalanine or tryptophan, so it likely arises from a read error. The rearrangement links TRBV5-1 to TRBJ1-3, with unresolved D. This CDR3 contains 15 residues. From germline, CDR1 is SGHRS and CDR2 YFSETQ. V was shortened by 3 bases and J by 2 bases, with 12 bases between the two germline ends. The CDR3 DNA reads TGCGCCAGCAGCTCGTCGGGTAGGGCTGGAAACACCATATATTCT. Its translation: CASSSSGRAGNTIYS.

This clonotype was recorded many times. J is TRBJ2-2 and V is TRBV28, with D perhaps matching TRBD1 or TRBD2 (6 bases each). The V end lost 8 bases, the J end lost 5 bases, and 15 bases lay between the germline ends. This CDR3 spans 14 amino acids. Per germline, CDR1 MDHEN and CDR2 SYDVKM. In DNA form, the CDR3 reads TGTGCCAGCCATGACGGGGGCCGGACCGGGGAGCTGTTTTTT. Its translation: CASHDGGRTGELFF.

This clonotype appeared a few times. The chain joins TRBV19 to TRBJ2-7; 10 bases fit TRBD2. Germline CDR1 and CDR2: LNHDA and SQIVND (reference sequence). The CDR3 has 16 amino acids. Trimming cost V 5 bases and J 2 bases; bases outside gene matches: 9. The CDR3 sequence is CASSQGVAGGAYEQYF. The DNA of the CDR3 is TGTGCCAGTAGTCAAGGAGTAGCGGGAGGCGCCTACGAGCAGTACTTC.

This clonotype has more than one count but fewer than ten. The chain links TRBV7-2 to TRBJ2-1, with D possibly TRBD2 on 6 matching bases. The CDR3 length is 15 residues. V lost 2 bases to trimming and J lost 7 bases, with 15 bases between them. From germline, CDR1 is SGHTA and CDR2 FQGNSA. CDR3 in amino acids: CASSLLAGGDNEQFF. For the CDR3, the DNA is TGTGCCAGCAGCTTACTAGCCGGGGGAGATAATGAGCAGTTCTTC. Variable domain in full (rest from reference TRBV7-2 and TRBJ2-1): GAGVSQSPSNKVTEKGKDVELRCDPISGHTALYWYRQSLGQGLEFLIYFQGNSAPDKSGLPSDRFSAERTGGSVSTLTIQRTQQEDSAVYLCASSLLAGGDNEQFFGPGTRLTVL.

This clonotype was counted at least ten times. CDR3 in DNA: TGTGCCAGCAGTGACGAGGTTTATAGCAATCAGCCCCAGCATTTT. Its protein product is CASSDEVYSNQPQHF. The chain carries TRBV2 and TRBJ1-5; D remains unclear. Trimming pared 3 bases from V and 0 bases from J, leaving 9 bases between. Germline CDR1 reads SNHLY; CDR2 reads FYNNEI. The CDR3 covers 15 residues.

The rearrangement uses TRBV5-1 and TRBJ2-1; 8 nucleotides align to TRBD1. The CDR3 has 14 residues. Germline loops: CDR1 SGHRS, CDR2 YFSETQ. The ends lost 0 bases at V and 8 bases at J; junction bases unmatched: 4. In DNA form, the CDR3 reads TGCGCCAGCAGCTTGGGGACAGGGATGGATGAGCAGTTCTTC. Amino acids: CASSLGTGMDEQFF.

This clonotype was seen ten or more times. V is TRBV7-3 and J is TRBJ2-2; 14 bases match TRBD2. The CDR3 totals 16 residues. Germline CDR1 is SGHTA and CDR2 is FQGTGA. V lost 3 bases, J lost 7 bases, and 4 bases stayed unmatched. CDR3 sequence reads: CASSLRTSGGSGELFF. CDR3 nucleotides: TGTGCCAGCAGCTTGAGGACTAGCGGGGGGAGCGGGGAGCTGTTTTTT.

This clonotype was detected ten times or more. The V and J genes are TRBV2 and TRBJ2-3; TRBD2 agrees at 9 bases. Germline-derived CDR1 and CDR2 are SNHLY and FYNNEI. The CDR3 runs 14 residues. V dropped 7 bases and J dropped 0; count of bases not matched to a gene: 2. The CDR3 sequence is CASKTSGSTDTQYF. CDR3 nucleotides: TGTGCCAGCAAAACTAGCGGGAGCACAGATACGCAGTATTTT.

This clonotype was seen a handful of times. The V gene is TRBV24-1, the J gene TRBJ2-1; D is perhaps TRBD2 (5 bases). Per the germline V gene, CDR1 is KGHDR and CDR2 is SFDVKD. The V end was cut by 5 bases, the J end by 0 bases, with 10 bases between. The CDR3 covers 15 residues. The DNA of the CDR3 is TGTGCCACCAGTGTTAGAGGGAGCTCCTACAATGAGCAGTTCTTC. It codes for CATSVRGSSYNEQFF.